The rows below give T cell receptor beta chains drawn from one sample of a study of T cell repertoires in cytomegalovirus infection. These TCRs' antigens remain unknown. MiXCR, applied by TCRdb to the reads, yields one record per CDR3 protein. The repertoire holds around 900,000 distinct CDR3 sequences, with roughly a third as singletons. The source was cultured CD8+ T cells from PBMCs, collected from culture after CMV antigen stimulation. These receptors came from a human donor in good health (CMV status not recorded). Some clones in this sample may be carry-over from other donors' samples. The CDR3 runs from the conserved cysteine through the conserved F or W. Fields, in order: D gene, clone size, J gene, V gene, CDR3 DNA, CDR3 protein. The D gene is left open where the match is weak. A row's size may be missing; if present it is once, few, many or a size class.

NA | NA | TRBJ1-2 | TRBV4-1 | TGCGCCAGCAGCCAACGAGGGGACCTCGGCGATGGCTACACCTTC | CASSQRGDLGDGYTF
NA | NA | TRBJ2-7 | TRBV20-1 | TGCAGTGCTACGCAGCGGGACAATTACTTCTACGAGCAGTACTTC | CSATQRDNYFYEQYF
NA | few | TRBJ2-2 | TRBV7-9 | TGTGCCAGCAGCTTAAAGGTTGTCGCCGGGGAGCTGTTTTTT | CASSLKVVAGELFF
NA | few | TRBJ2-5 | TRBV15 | TGTGCCACCAGCAGAGGGGCAGGGGAGGAGACCCAGTACTTC | CATSRGAGEETQYF
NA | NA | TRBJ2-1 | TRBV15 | TGTGCCACCAACAGTCCCGGGACGGTGGGATACAATGAGCAGTTCTTC | CATNSPGTVGYNEQFF
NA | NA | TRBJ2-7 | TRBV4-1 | TGCGCCAGCAGCCCCGCCGTGGGCCGGGACGAGCAGTACTTC | CASSPAVGRDEQYF
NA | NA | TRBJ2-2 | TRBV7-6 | TGTGCCACGGGAAAGACGCGGACGGAGCTGTTTTTT | CATGKTRTELFF
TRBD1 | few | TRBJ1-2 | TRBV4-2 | TGTGCCAGCAGCCAAGGAGAAACAGGGGCCTATGGCTACACCTTC | CASSQGETGAYGYTF
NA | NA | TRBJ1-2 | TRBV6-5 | TGTGCCAGCAGTTACTCAGCTGGGGTACCTTTATCGGGGTATGGCTACACCTTC | CASSYSAGVPLSGYGYTF
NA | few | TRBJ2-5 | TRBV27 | TGTGCCAGCAGTCCCTACCCTAGCCGGGAGACCCAGTACTTC | CASSPYPSRETQYF
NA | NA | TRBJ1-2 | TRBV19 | TGTGCCAGTACAGCCTCAGGGGAGAAGGGCTATGGCTACACCTTC | CASTASGEKGYGYTF
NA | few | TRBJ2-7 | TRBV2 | TGTGCCAGCATCGGGGGAAGGGCGACCTATCTAGAGCAGTACTTC | CASIGGRATYLEQYF
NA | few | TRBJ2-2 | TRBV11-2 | TGTGCCAGCAGACGGGCAGGGACCGGGGAGCTGTTTTTT | CASRRAGTGELFF
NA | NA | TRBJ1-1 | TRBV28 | TGTGTCAGCAGTTTACGCCCCGGGGGAAGGACTGAAGCTTTCTTT | CVSSLRPGGRTEAFF
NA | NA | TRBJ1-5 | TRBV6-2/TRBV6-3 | TGTGCCAGCAGTTACGCTAGGCAGCCCCAGCATTTT | CASSYARQPQHF
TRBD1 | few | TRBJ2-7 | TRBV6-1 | TGTGCCAGCAGTGAAAGGCGACAGGGGGCTCGGGAGCAGTACTTC | CASSERRQGAREQYF
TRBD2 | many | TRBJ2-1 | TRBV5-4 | TGTGCCAGCAGCCGGAGCGGGGGGGCCGATGAGCAGTTCTTC | CASSRSGGADEQFF
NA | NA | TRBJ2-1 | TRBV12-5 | TGTGCTAGTGGTTTGGTGAGGCCGGGGGAGCAGTTCTTC | CASGLVRPGEQFF
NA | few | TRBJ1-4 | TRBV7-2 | TGTGCCAGCAGCTTAAATGCAGCAACTAATGAAAAACTGTTTTTT | CASSLNAATNEKLFF
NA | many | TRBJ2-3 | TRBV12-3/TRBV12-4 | TGTGCCAGCAGCTTCTTAGGCACAGATACGCAGTATTTT | CASSFLGTDTQYF
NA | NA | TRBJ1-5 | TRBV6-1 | TGTGCCAGCAGTGACGGACAGCCTGTCCGTTATCAGCCCCAGCATTTT | CASSDGQPVRYQPQHF